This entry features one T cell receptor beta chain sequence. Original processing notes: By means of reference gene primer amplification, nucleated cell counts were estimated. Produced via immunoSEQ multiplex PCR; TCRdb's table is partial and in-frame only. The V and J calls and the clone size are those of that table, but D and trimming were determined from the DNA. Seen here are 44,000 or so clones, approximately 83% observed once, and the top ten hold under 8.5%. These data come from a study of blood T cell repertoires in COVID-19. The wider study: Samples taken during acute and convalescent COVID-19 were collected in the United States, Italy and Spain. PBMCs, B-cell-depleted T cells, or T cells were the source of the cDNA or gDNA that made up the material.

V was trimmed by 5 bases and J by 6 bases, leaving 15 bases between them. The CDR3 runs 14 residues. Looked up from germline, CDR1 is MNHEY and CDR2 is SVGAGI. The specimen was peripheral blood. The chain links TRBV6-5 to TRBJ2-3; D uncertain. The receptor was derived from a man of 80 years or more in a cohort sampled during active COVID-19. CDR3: CASSPPLKRDTQYF. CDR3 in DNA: TGTGCCAGCAGTCCCCCCTTGAAACGGGATACGCAGTATTTT.